This paragraph covers one T cell receptor beta chain sequence. This specimen comes from a study of blood T cell repertoires in COVID-19. The CDR3 is 12 amino acids. Germline CDR1 is SQVTM and CDR2 is ANQGSEA. V lost 7 bases, J lost 6 bases, and 6 bases stayed unmatched. Authors' methods: Reference gene primers were amplified, and this amplification served to estimate nucleated cell counts. Data came from immunoSEQ multiplex PCR; TCRdb stores just in-frame clones and leaves some out. V and J calls plus clone size are reproduced from that table; the DNA served to infer D and trimming. The table includes roughly 180,000 clones, roughly 76% detected once.

The clonotype comes from a woman aged 40 to 55 with COVID-19, enrolled during active disease. The chain couples TRBV29-1 to TRBJ2-1, with 7 bases identical to TRBD1. The specimen was peripheral blood. CDR3 DNA: TGCAGCGCTTCGACAGGGCGCAATGAGCAGTTCTTC. Amino acid sequence: CSASTGRNEQFF.